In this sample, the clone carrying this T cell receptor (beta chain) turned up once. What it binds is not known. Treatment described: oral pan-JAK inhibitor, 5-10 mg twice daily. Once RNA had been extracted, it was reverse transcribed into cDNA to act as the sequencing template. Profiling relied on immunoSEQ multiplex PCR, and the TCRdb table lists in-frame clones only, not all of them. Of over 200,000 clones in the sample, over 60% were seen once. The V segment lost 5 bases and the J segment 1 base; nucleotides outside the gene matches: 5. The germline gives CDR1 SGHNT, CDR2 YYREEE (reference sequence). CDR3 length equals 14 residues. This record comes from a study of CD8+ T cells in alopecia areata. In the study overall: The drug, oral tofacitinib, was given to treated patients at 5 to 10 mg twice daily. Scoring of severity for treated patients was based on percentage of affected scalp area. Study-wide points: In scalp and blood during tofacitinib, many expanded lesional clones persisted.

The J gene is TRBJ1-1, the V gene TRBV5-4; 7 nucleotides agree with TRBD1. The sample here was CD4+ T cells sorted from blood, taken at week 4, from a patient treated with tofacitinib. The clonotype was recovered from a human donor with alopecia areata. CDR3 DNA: TGTGCCAGCAGGACGACAGGGTCGAACACTGAAGCTTTCTTT. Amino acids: CASRTTGSNTEAFF.